Below are 16 T cell receptor beta chains sequenced from a single sample in a study of shared clonotypes between healthy human individuals. TCRdb's copy holds only in-frame clones and misses some; the assay was immunoSEQ multiplex PCR. The table lists millions of clones, 95% of them singletons. Sequenced sample: naive CD4+ T cells sorted from blood. The subset was: CD45RA+ positively selected. Receptor source: a man aged 18 to 29 in good health.

Comments on this clone: The sample holds other DNA sequences that translate to the same CDR3. The gene calls are TRBV5-1 and TRBJ2-5; TRBD1 aligns across 7 bases. This CDR3 region has 14 residues. Germline CDR1 and CDR2: SGHRS and YFSETQ. The V gene end was trimmed by 0 bases and the J gene end by 5 bases; junction bases not matched to a gene: 4. Here the CDR3 DNA reads TGCGCCAGCAGCTTGGAGGGGGCCCGGGAGACCCAGTACTTC. Its protein is CASSLEGARETQYF.

The chain combines TRBV27 with TRBJ1-4, with D perhaps TRBD1 (5 bases). V was cut by 7 bases and J by 14 bases, with 23 bases left in between. The CDR3 is 14 amino acids. Per germline, CDR1 MNHEY and CDR2 SMNVEV (reference sequence). The CDR3 region has the DNA TGTGCCAGCAAACAGGAGCCCTTTAATAATAGGCTGTTTTTT. Translated: CASKQEPFNNRLFF.

The rearrangement links TRBV11-2 to TRBJ1-1; no firm D call. This CDR3 has 12 amino acids. From germline, CDR1 is SGHAT and CDR2 FQNNGV. The V and J ends lost 5 bases and 11 bases respectively, with 15 bases between them. CDR3: CASSPHPGTAFF. The CDR3 DNA reads as TGTGCCAGCAGCCCTCACCCAGGTACGGCTTTCTTT.

The chain is built from TRBV2 and TRBJ2-2; weak D call: TRBD2 (5 bases). Trimming stripped 7 bases from V and 5 bases from J, with 14 bases between. The CDR3 sequence is 14 residues long. Germline CDR1 is SNHLY and CDR2 is FYNNEI. This CDR3 reads CASMASGGTGELFF. The CDR3 DNA reads TGTGCCAGCATGGCGAGTGGAGGTACCGGGGAGCTGTTTTTT. Using reference TRBV2 and TRBJ2-2 for the parts outside the CDR3, the full variable domain is EPEVTQTPSHQVTQMGQEVILRCVPISNHLYFYWYRQILGQKVEFLVSFYNNEISEKSEIFDDQFSVERPDGSNFTLKIRSTKLEDSAMYFCASMASGGTGELFFGEGSRLTVL.

Here the CDR3 reads CASSTQGPEAFF. DNA of the CDR3: TGTGCCAGTAGTACACAGGGACCTGAAGCTTTCTTT. The V gene is TRBV19, the J gene TRBJ1-1; D may be TRBD1 (6 bases). Trimming stripped 4 bases from V and 6 bases from J, with 9 bases between. This CDR3 has 12 amino acids. Germline CDR1 LNHDA, CDR2 SQIVND (reference sequence).

The rearrangement links TRBV5-4 to TRBJ1-1, with D possibly being TRBD1 (6 bases). Looked up from germline, CDR1 is SGHNT and CDR2 is YYREEE (reference sequence). V lost 1 base, J lost 2 bases, and 18 bases lay in between. The CDR3 is 17 residues long. In nucleotides, the CDR3 is TGTGCCAGCAGCTTGTTGGGGGCGGGCAGTACCAACACTGAAGCTTTCTTT. Translation: CASSLLGAGSTNTEAFF.

The chain carries TRBV23-1 and TRBJ2-6, with TRBD1 matching over 7 bases. TRBV23-1 is an ORF, with its function uncertain. After removal of 2 bases from V and 0 bases from J, the junction contained 4 bases not matched to a gene. This CDR3 has 17 residues. The CDR3 protein is CASSQGTDNSGANVLTF. As DNA, the CDR3 is TGCGCCAGCAGTCAAGGGACAGATAACTCTGGGGCCAACGTCCTGACTTTC.

The chain is built from TRBV5-1 and TRBJ1-5; no clear D. Germline V lookup: CDR1 SGHRS, CDR2 YFSETQ. V lost 4 bases and J 2 bases, leaving 13 bases between the germline ends. The CDR3 is 15 residues long. Written as DNA, the CDR3 is TGCGCCAGCAGCCCAGACGGTACGGGCAATCAGCCCCAGCATTTT. It specifies CASSPDGTGNQPQHF.

V gene TRBV27 combines with J gene TRBJ2-7, with 11 nucleotides matching TRBD2. J gave up 0 bases and V 0 bases, and 4 bases lay outside the gene matches. The CDR3 runs to 17 residues. CDR1 and CDR2 from the germline V gene are MNHEY and SMNVEV (reference sequence). As DNA, the CDR3 is TGTGCCAGCAGTTTATCTCTAGCGGGAGGCCTCTCCTACGAGCAGTACTTC. Its translation is CASSLSLAGGLSYEQYF.

Details on this clone: This sample also contains other DNA sequences that code for the same CDR3. V usage is TRBV5-1 and J usage is TRBJ1-1; possibly TRBD1 for D (5 bases). CDR1 and CDR2 from the germline V gene are SGHRS and YFSETQ. CDR3 size: 13 residues. V gave up 0 bases and J gave up 5 bases, with 8 bases separating them. In DNA, the CDR3 is TGCGCCAGCAGCTTGGTCCCAGGGACTGAAGCTTTCTTT. Protein: CASSLVPGTEAFF.

The chain combines TRBV10-3 with TRBJ2-2, with unresolved D. This CDR3 comprises 13 residues. Trimming took off 7 bases at V and 7 bases at J, with 13 bases between the two ends. Germline lookup yields CDR1 ENHRY and CDR2 SYGVKD. The CDR3 loop is CAINSKKDGELFF. The CDR3 DNA reads TGTGCCATCAACAGTAAAAAAGACGGGGAGCTGTTTTTT.

The chain is built from TRBV7-9 and TRBJ2-5; D not certain. Trimming took off 2 bases at V and 5 bases at J, with 9 bases between the two ends. The CDR3 is 13 residues long. Germline CDR1 and CDR2: SEHNR and FQNEAQ (reference sequence). CDR3 loop: CASSLTSGETQYF. CDR3 in DNA: TGTGCCAGCAGCTTAACCTCCGGTGAGACCCAGTACTTC.

The genes are TRBV11-2 and TRBJ2-7, with D perhaps TRBD2 (7 bases). The CDR3 loop spans 17 amino acids. CDR1 is SGHAT and CDR2 is FQNNGV in the germline V gene. Between the trimmed V and J ends, which lost 1 base and 6 bases, there was a span of 22 bases. The CDR3 loop reads CASSLGGPGVGRSEQYF. CDR3 nucleotides: TGTGCCAGCAGCTTAGGGGGGCCTGGAGTCGGGAGGTCCGAGCAGTACTTC.

This chain connects TRBV11-2 to TRBJ2-3, with D possibly being TRBD2 (6 bases). CDR1 and CDR2 from the germline V gene are SGHAT and FQNNGV. The CDR3 loop spans 15 amino acids. V lost 6 bases to trimming and J lost 0 bases, with 13 bases between them. The CDR3 protein is CASRYSGYSTDTQYF. CDR3 DNA sequence: TGTGCCAGCAGATACAGCGGGTATAGCACAGATACGCAGTATTTT.

The chain uses TRBV5-1 and TRBJ2-3, with 14 bases fitting TRBD2. The V segment lost 1 base and the J segment 5 bases; nucleotides outside the gene matches: 15. CDR1 and CDR2 (germline): SGHRS, YFSETQ. This CDR3 contains 20 residues. In nucleotides, the CDR3 is TGCGCCAGCAGCTTGACGACTAGCGGGAGGGCCAGGATAGCACAAGATACGCAGTATTTT. Protein: CASSLTTSGRARIAQDTQYF.

With respect to this clone: Additional DNA sequences in this sample encode the identical CDR3. The chain joins TRBV9 to TRBJ2-7; 12 positions agree with TRBD2. The CDR3 totals 17 residues. V lost 3 bases to trimming and J lost 2 bases; unmatched junction nucleotides: 9. Germline CDR1 SGDLS, CDR2 YYNGEE. CDR3 DNA: TGTGCCAGCAGCGCCGGACTAGCGGGAACGACTACCTACGAGCAGTACTTC. Translated: CASSAGLAGTTTYEQYF. Full variable domain (outside the CDR3, taken from reference TRBV9 and TRBJ2-7): DSGVTQTPKHLITATGQRVTLRCSPRSGDLSVYWYQQSLDQGLQFLIQYYNGEERAKGNILERFSAQQFPDLHSELNLSSLELGDSALYFCASSAGLAGTTTYEQYFGPGTRLTVT.